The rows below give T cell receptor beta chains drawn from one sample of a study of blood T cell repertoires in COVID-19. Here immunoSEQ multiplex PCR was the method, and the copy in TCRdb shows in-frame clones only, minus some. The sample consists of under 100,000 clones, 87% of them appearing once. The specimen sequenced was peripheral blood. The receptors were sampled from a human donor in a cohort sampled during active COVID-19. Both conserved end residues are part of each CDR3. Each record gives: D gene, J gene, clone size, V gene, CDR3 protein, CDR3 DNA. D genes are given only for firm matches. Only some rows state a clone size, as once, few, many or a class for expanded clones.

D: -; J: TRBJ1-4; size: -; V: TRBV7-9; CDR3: CASSYGVGEKLFF; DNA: TGTGCCAGCAGCTACGGAGTGGGTGAAAAACTGTTTTTT
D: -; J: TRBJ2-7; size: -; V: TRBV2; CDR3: CASTSGGAGYEQYF; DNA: TGTGCCAGCACCTCTGGGGGGGCGGGATACGAGCAGTACTTC
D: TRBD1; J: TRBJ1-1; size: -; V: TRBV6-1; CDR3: CASSEIPTTGGTEAFF; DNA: TGTGCCAGCAGTGAAATCCCGACAACAGGGGGCACTGAAGCTTTCTTT
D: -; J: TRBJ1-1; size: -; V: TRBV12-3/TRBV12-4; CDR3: CASSFYRAGEAFF; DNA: TGTGCCAGCAGTTTTTACAGGGCCGGTGAAGCTTTCTTT
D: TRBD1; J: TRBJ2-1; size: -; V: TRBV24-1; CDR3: CATSDNRGPSGEQFF; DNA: TGTGCCACCAGTGACAACAGGGGCCCCTCCGGTGAGCAGTTCTTC
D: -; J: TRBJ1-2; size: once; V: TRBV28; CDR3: CASSLTGANYGYTF; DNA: TGTGCCAGCAGTTTAACTGGAGCTAACTATGGCTACACCTTC
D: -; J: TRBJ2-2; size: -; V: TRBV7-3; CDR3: CASSRTPNTGELFF; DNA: TGTGCCAGCAGTCGGACACCGAACACCGGGGAGCTGTTTTTT
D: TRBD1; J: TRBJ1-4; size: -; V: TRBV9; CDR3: CASSVQGASREKLFF; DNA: TGTGCCAGCAGCGTACAGGGGGCTAGTCGTGAAAAACTGTTTTTT
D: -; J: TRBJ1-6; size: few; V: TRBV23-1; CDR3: CASSQSCQGFSPLHF; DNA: TGCGCCAGCAGTCAATCTTGCCAGGGATTTTCACCCCTCCACTTT
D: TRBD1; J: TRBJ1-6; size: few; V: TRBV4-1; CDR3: CASSQVSRDRNSPLHF; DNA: TGCGCCAGCAGCCAAGTTTCTCGGGACAGAAATTCACCCCTCCACTTT
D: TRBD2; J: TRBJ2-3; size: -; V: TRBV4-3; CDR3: CASSQDKDVAGGHPDTQYF; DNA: TGCGCCAGCAGCCAAGATAAAGATGTAGCGGGGGGGCATCCAGATACGCAGTATTTT
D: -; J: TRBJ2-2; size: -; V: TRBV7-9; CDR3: CASSLVREGRELFF; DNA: TGTGCCAGCAGCTTAGTCAGGGAAGGGAGGGAGCTGTTTTTT
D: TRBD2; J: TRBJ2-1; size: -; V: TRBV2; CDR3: CAFGAGGFYNEQFF; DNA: TGTGCCTTCGGCGCGGGGGGCTTCTACAATGAGCAGTTCTTC
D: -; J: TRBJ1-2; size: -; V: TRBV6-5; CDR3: CASNRGGGNYGYTF; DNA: TGTGCCAGCAACCGAGGGGGGGGTAACTATGGCTACACCTTC
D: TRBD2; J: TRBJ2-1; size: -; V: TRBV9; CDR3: CASSVVRGGKTSYNEQFF; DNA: TGTGCCAGCAGCGTAGTTCGCGGGGGGAAAACATCCTACAATGAGCAGTTCTTC
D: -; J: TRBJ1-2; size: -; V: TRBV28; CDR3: CASSEKARANYGYTF; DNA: TGTGCCAGCAGTGAGAAAGCCCGGGCTAACTATGGCTACACCTTC
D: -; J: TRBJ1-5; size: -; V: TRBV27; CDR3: CASQGGGNQPQHF; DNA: TGTGCCAGCCAAGGCGGAGGCAATCAGCCCCAGCATTTT
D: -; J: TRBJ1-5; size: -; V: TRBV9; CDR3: CASSVAGGSNQPQHF; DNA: TGTGCCAGCAGCGTGGCCGGGGGAAGCAATCAGCCCCAGCATTTT
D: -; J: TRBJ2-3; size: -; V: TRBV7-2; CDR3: CASSLVRSGGTLTDTQYF; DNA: TGTGCCAGCAGCTTAGTCAGGTCTGGCGGGACCCTCACAGATACGCAGTATTTT
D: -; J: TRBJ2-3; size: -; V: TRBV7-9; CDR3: CASSLRGSSTDTQYF; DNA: TGTGCCAGCAGCTTACGGGGGTCTAGCACAGATACGCAGTATTTT
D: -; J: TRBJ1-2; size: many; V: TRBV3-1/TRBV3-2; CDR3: CASSPAANYGYTF; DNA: TGTGCCAGCAGCCCCGCGGCTAACTATGGCTACACCTTC
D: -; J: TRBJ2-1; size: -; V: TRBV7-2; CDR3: CASSPWTDRDYNEQFF; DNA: TGTGCCAGCAGCCCTTGGACTGACCGAGACTACAATGAGCAGTTCTTC
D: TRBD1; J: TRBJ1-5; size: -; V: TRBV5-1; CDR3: CASSLFGDRNQPQHF; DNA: TGCGCCAGCAGCCTTTTTGGGGACAGAAATCAGCCCCAGCATTTT
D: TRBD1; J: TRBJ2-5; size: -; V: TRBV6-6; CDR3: CASSSRTGRIETQYF; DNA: TGTGCCAGCAGTTCCAGGACAGGCCGGATAGAGACCCAGTACTTC
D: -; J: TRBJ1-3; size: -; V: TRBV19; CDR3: CATAQGLGNTIYF; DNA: TGTGCCACGGCGCAGGGCCTTGGAAACACCATATATTTT
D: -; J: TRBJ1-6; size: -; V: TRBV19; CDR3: CASSGLSLNSPLHF; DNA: TGTGCCAGTAGTGGGCTTTCCCTTAATTCACCCCTCCACTTT
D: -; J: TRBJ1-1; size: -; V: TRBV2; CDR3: CASSSKLRGTEAFF; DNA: TGTGCCAGCAGTTCCAAACTGAGGGGGACTGAAGCTTTCTTT